The present T cell receptor (beta chain) was sequenced within a study of T cells in Graves' hyperthyroidism and ophthalmopathy. This CDR3 comprises 13 residues. Germline CDR1 SQVTM, CDR2 ANQGSEA. V was shortened by 6 bases and J by 2 bases, with 10 bases between the two germline ends. From RNA transcripts, TCR beta CDR3 regions were amplified. RT-PCR in the first round (using the HTBI primer set) targeted the TCR CDR3. TCRdb reanalysed the multiplex PCR reads using MiXCR and keeps one entry per CDR3 protein. Of tens of thousands of distinct CDR3 sequences in the sample, less than 65% are singletons; the top ten hold 30% to 40%.

The source material was peripheral blood or thyroid tissue (not recorded which). This clonotype was obtained from a man between 18 and 29 years old with Graves' hyperthyroidism. The V gene is TRBV29-1, the J gene TRBJ1-4; no reliable D call. CDR3 nucleotide sequence: TGCAGCGTGAGGCCCGGGACTAATGAAAAACTGTTTTTT. As protein: CSVRPGTNEKLFF. Full variable domain (missing parts from reference TRBV29-1 and TRBJ1-4): SAVISQKPSRDICQRGTSLTIQCQVDSQVTMMFWYRQQPGQSLTLIATANQGSEATYESGFVIDKFPISRPNLTFSTLTVSNMSPEDSSIYLCSVRPGTNEKLFFGSGTQLSVL.